This paragraph covers one TCR beta chain sequence. Reverse transcription of roughly 0.45 to 1 ug RNA was performed with random hexamers. TCRdb re-called the immunoSEQ multiplex PCR reads with MiXCR, one entry per CDR3 protein. The repertoire holds some 150,000 distinct CDR3 sequences, with 95% to 96% as singletons. The data derive from a study of CD8 T cells in Susac syndrome. The CDR3 is made up of 15 amino acids. Trimming removed 2 bases at V and 0 bases at J, with 11 bases between. CDR1 is GTSNPN, CDR2 SVGIG, per germline (reference sequence). The sample taken for sequencing was CD8+ T cells from PBMCs. The V and J genes are TRBV30 and TRBJ2-4, with D perhaps TRBD2 (5 bases). The TCR comes from a human donor with multiple sclerosis. The CDR3 DNA reads TGTGCCTGGAGTCTCGGGGTTCTAGCCAAAAACATTCAGTACTTC. Protein: CAWSLGVLAKNIQYF.